This T cell receptor (beta chain) was captured in a study of radiation and T cells in renal cell carcinoma. This clone was found once. The table came from immunoSEQ multiplex PCR; TCRdb's copy has only in-frame clones and leaves some out. The sample lists roughly 120,000 clones, around 80% seen once, with under 4% in the top ten. The germline V gene has CDR1 LGHNA and CDR2 YNFKEQ. The CDR3 has 19 residues. V lost 0 bases to trimming and J lost 3 bases; unmatched junction nucleotides: 11. Indicated time point: baseline pretreatment blood. Treatment defined: 15 Gy SBRT to primary tumor, nephrectomy 4 weeks later. This renal cell carcinoma was of the clear cell type.

This chain links TRBV4-2 with TRBJ2-7, with 13 bases matching TRBD2. The sequence came from a woman aged 55-69 years with renal cell carcinoma. The specimen comprised blood, sampled from a patient whose treatment included radiotherapy and nephrectomy. In nucleotides, the CDR3 is TGTGCCAGCAGCCAAGATTTAGAACTAGCGGGAGGGCCCCTCTACGAGCAGTACTTC. Translation: CASSQDLELAGGPLYEQYF.